These 3 T cell receptor beta chains originate from one sample sequenced in a study of T cell responses to AZD1222 COVID-19 vaccine. Measured with immunoSEQ multiplex PCR; TCRdb has only the in-frame clones, and not every one. The repertoire holds some 160,000 clones, with 85% to 95% as singletons. This material consisted of peripheral blood, taken on day 0 of AZD1222 vaccination. Receptors originate from an adult in good health.

The rearrangement links TRBV7-3 to TRBJ2-7; D ambiguous. In germline, CDR1 is SGHTA, CDR2 FQGTGA. The CDR3 covers 14 residues. The germline V and J ends were trimmed by 5 bases and 2 bases, with 13 bases remaining between them. DNA for the CDR3: TGTGCCAGCAGCGCCCCCGCAGTCACCTACGAGCAGTACTTC. Its protein is CASSAPAVTYEQYF. The whole variable domain, filled in from reference TRBV7-3 and TRBJ2-7, reads GAGVSQTPSNKVTEKGKYVELRCDPISGHTALYWYRQSLGQGPEFLIYFQGTGAADDSGLPNDRFFAVRPEGSVSTLKIQRTERGDSAVYLCASSAPAVTYEQYFGPGTRLTVT.

The chain combines TRBV4-1 with TRBJ1-5; D perhaps matches TRBD1 (5 bases). From germline, CDR1 is MGHRA and CDR2 YSYEKL. Trimming removed 1 base from V and 5 bases from J, with 18 bases in between. The CDR3 is 17 residues long. CDR3 nucleotide sequence: TGCGCCAGCAGCCAAGCGGGGATTGGGACTTCCTATCAGCCCCAGCATTTT. Its protein product is CASSQAGIGTSYQPQHF.

The chain combines TRBV24-1 with TRBJ1-2; D ambiguous. Germline V lookup: CDR1 KGHDR, CDR2 SFDVKD. Trimming pared 3 bases from V and 2 bases from J, leaving 9 bases between. The CDR3 covers 14 residues. CDR3 in amino acids: CATSDVHTNYGYTF. As DNA, the CDR3 is TGTGCCACCAGTGATGTGCACACAAACTATGGCTACACCTTC.